The 5 T cell receptor beta chains below come from one sample, sequenced in a study of Ad26.COV2.S vaccination and SARS-CoV-2 variants. Treatment indicated: roughly 20 received Ad26.COV2.S at low or high dose, single or two shots; 5 received placebo; per-sample allocation not given. Specimen acquisition occurred on day 63 following the initial vaccine or placebo injection. Only in-frame clones appear in the TCRdb table, and some are missing; sequencing was by immunoSEQ multiplex PCR. The sample shows about 500,000 clones, roughly 87% of them seen only once. The sample here was peripheral blood, taken in a trial of Ad26.COV2.S vaccine versus placebo. The receptors stem from a person aged 18-60 years who received the Ad26.COV2.S COVID-19 vaccine or a placebo.

The chain is built from TRBV2 and TRBJ2-1, with TRBD2 matching 11 bases. Per the germline V gene, CDR1 is SNHLY and CDR2 is FYNNEI. The CDR3 covers 13 residues. Trimming cost V 10 bases and J 7 bases; bases outside gene matches: 6. The CDR3 loop reads CAKTSGKGNEQFF. CDR3 bases: TGTGCCAAGACTAGCGGGAAGGGGAATGAGCAGTTCTTC.

V usage is TRBV2 and J usage is TRBJ1-1, with D unclear. V was shortened by 1 base and J by 2 bases, with 5 bases between the two germline ends. The CDR3 has 13 amino acids. Germline V gene lookup returns CDR1 SNHLY and CDR2 FYNNEI. The CDR3 is CASSEGHNTEAFF. The DNA for the CDR3 is TGTGCCAGCAGTGAAGGGCACAACACTGAAGCTTTCTTT.

This clone was seen a few times. This chain connects TRBV28 to TRBJ2-7; TRBD1 might be the D (7 bases). Germline values: CDR1 MDHEN, CDR2 SYDVKM. The CDR3 length is 14 residues. V dropped 8 bases and J dropped 6 bases, with 20 bases sitting between them. The CDR3 loop is CASRVRDRLGEQYF. For the CDR3, the DNA is TGTGCCAGCCGAGTACGGGACAGACTAGGCGAGCAGTACTTC.

The CDR3 protein is CASSHFGSKYVLTF. The CDR3 nucleotides are TGCGCCAGCAGCCATTTCGGCTCAAAGTACGTCCTGACTTTC. The chain carries TRBV4-1 and TRBJ2-6; no clear D gene. The germline gives CDR1 MGHRA, CDR2 YSYEKL. CDR3 length: 14 amino acids. Trimming shortened V by 3 bases and J by 11 bases, and 14 bases separated the two germline ends.

This chain connects TRBV6-6 to TRBJ2-7; 12 nucleotides match TRBD1. V lost 6 bases, J lost 7 bases, and 10 bases stayed unmatched. Per germline, CDR1 MNHNY and CDR2 SVGAGI (reference sequence). The length of the CDR3 is 15 residues. The CDR3 coding sequence is TGTGCCAGCAGGTCACCGGGACAGGGGGCCGAGGAGCAGTACTTC. It specifies CASRSPGQGAEEQYF.